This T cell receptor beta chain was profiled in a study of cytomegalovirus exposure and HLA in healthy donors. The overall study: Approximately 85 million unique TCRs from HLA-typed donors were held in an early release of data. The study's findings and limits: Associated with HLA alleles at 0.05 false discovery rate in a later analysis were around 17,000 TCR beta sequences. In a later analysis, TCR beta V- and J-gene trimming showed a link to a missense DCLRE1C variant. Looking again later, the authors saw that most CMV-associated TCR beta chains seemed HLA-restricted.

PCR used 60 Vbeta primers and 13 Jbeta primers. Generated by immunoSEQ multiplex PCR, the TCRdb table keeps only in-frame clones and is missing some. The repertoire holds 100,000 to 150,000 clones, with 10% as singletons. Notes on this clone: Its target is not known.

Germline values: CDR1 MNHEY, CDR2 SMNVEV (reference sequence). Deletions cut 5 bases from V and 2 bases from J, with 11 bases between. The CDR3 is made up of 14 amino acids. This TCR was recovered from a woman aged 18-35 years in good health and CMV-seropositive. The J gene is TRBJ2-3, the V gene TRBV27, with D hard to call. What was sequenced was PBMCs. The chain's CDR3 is CASSLDLHTDTQYF. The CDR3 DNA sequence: TGTGCCAGCAGTCTCGATTTACACACAGATACGCAGTATTTT.